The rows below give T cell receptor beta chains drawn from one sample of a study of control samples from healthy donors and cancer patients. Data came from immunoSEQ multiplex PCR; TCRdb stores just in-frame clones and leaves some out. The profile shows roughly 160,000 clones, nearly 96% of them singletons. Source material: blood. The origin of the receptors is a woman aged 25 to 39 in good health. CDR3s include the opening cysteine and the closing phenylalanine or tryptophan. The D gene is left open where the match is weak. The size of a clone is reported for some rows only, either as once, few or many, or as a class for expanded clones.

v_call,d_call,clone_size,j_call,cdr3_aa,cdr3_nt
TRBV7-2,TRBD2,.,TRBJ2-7,CASSLGTSGSEQYF,TGTGCCAGCAGCTTAGGGACTAGCGGGAGCGAGCAGTACTTC
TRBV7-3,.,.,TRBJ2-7,CASSLSSVGEQYF,TGTGCCAGCAGCTTAAGTTCCGTCGGCGAGCAGTACTTC
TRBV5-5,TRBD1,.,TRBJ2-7,CASSLGQGSNEQYF,TGTGCCAGCAGCTTGGGACAGGGGTCCAACGAGCAGTACTTC
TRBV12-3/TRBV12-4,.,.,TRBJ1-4,CASSLMHNEKLFF,TGTGCCAGCAGTTTAATGCATAATGAAAAACTGTTTTTT
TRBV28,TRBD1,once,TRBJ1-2,CASSGGQGNGYTF,TGTGCCAGCAGTGGGGGACAGGGGAATGGCTACACCTTC
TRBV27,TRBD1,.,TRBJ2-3,CASSRGPYTDTQYF,TGTGCCAGCAGTAGGGGGCCTTACACAGATACGCAGTATTTT
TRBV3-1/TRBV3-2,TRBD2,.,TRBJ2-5,CASSQLASGETQYF,TGTGCCAGCAGCCAGTTAGCTAGCGGGGAGACCCAGTACTTC
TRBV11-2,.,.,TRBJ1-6,CASSRWAGVDNSPLHF,TGTGCCAGCAGCCGGTGGGCGGGAGTGGATAATTCACCCCTCCACTTT
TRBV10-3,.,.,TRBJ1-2,CASAPDSFLYGYTF,TGTGCCAGCGCCCCAGACAGTTTCCTTTATGGCTACACCTTC
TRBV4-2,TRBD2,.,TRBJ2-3,CASRAGGGFFTDTQYF,TGTGCCAGCCGCGCCGGGGGGGGTTTTTTTACAGATACGCAGTATTTT
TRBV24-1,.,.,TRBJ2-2,CATSDWDTGELFF,TGTGCCACCAGTGATTGGGACACCGGGGAGCTGTTTTTT
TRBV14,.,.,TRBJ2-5,CASSQIAYWEDVQETQYF,TGTGCCAGCAGCCAAATAGCCTATTGGGAGGATGTGCAAGAGACCCAGTACTTC
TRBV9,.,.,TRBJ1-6,CASSPFQGMVNSPLHF,TGTGCCAGCAGCCCTTTCCAAGGGATGGTTAATTCACCCCTCCACTTT
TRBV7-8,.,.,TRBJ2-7,CASSPRGGEQYF,TGTGCCAGCAGCCCAAGGGGTGGCGAGCAGTACTTC
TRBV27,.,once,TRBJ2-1,CASRGSYNEQFF,TGTGCCAGCAGGGGATCCTACAATGAGCAGTTCTTC
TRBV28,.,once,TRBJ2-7,CASSLRLRARKQYF,TGTGCCAGCAGTTTACGTCTGAGAGCACGTAAGCAGTACTTC
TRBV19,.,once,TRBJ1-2,CASGTDRTSGYTF,TGTGCCAGTGGAACTGACAGGACGAGCGGCTACACCTTC
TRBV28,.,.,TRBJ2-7,CASIPLGGRVSYEQYF,TGTGCCAGCATTCCCCTCGGGGGCCGCGTCTCCTACGAGCAGTACTTC
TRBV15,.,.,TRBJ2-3,CATSGGTVGGEDTQYF,TGTGCCACCAGCGGGGGGACAGTGGGAGGTGAGGATACGCAGTATTTT
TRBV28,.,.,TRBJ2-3,CASSLEGRGTDTQYF,TGTGCCAGCAGCCTTGAGGGGCGCGGCACAGATACGCAGTATTTT
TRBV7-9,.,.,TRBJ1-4,CASSPQNTGNEKLFF,TGTGCCAGCAGCCCCCAGAACACAGGGAATGAAAAACTGTTTTTT
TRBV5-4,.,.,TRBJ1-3,CASSLLGVGNTIYF,TGTGCCAGCAGCTTGTTAGGGGTCGGAAACACCATATATTTT
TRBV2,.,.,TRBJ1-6,CASSVGRGRNSPLHF,TGTGCCAGCAGTGTGGGCAGGGGACGAAATTCACCCCTCCACTTT
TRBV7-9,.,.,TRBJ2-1,CASSGATYYNEQFF,TGTGCCAGCTCTGGGGCTACGTACTACAATGAGCAGTTCTTC
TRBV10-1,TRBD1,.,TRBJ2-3,CASSRDRTTDTQYF,TGCGCCAGCAGTCGGGACAGGACCACAGATACGCAGTATTTT
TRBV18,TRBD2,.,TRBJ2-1,CASSPPPGLAGTSSYNEQFF,TGTGCCAGCTCACCACCACCGGGACTAGCGGGGACGAGCTCCTACAATGAGCAGTTCTTC
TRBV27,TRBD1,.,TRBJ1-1,CASSRTGWGTEAFF,TGTGCCAGCAGCCGGACAGGGTGGGGCACTGAAGCTTTCTTT
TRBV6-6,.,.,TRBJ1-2,CATHSGAHGYTF,TGTGCCACCCATTCGGGGGCACATGGCTACACCTTC
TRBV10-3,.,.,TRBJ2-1,CAISQDGYNEQFF,TGTGCCATCAGTCAGGACGGTTACAATGAGCAGTTCTTC
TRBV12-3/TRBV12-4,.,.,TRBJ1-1,CASSAQGTEAFF,TGTGCCAGCAGCGCCCAGGGGACTGAAGCTTTCTTT
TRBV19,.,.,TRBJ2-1,CASSILQGRYNEQFF,TGTGCCAGTAGTATTCTGCAGGGGAGGTACAATGAGCAGTTCTTC
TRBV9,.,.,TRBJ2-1,CASSARNQYNEQFF,TGTGCCAGCAGCGCCCGGAATCAATACAATGAGCAGTTCTTC
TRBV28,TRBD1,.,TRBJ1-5,CASSIPKLAGGIRNQPQHF,TGTGCCAGCAGTATCCCGAAGTTAGCAGGGGGCATTCGCAATCAGCCCCAGCATTTT
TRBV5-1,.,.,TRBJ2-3,CASSGDTQYF,TGCGCCAGCAGCGGAGATACGCAGTATTTT
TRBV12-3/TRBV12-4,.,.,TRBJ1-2,CASMGRVANGYTF,TGTGCCAGCATGGGGAGGGTGGCGAATGGCTACACCTTC
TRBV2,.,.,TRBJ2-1,CASREFRVGGNEQFF,TGTGCCAGCCGCGAATTCCGGGTAGGAGGCAATGAGCAGTTCTTC
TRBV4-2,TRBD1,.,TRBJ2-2,CASSQDKRDRGAGELFF,TGTGCCAGCAGCCAGGACAAACGGGACAGGGGGGCCGGGGAGCTGTTTTTT
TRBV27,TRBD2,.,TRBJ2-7,CASSLVGLQPYEQYF,TGTGCCAGCAGTTTGGTGGGACTACAACCCTACGAGCAGTACTTC
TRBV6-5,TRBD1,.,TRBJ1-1,CASSPRGAVTEAFF,TGTGCCAGCAGCCCCAGGGGGGCTGTTACTGAAGCTTTCTTT
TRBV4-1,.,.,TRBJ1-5,CASSQDRGTGQPQHF,TGCGCCAGCAGCCAAGATCGAGGGACTGGTCAGCCCCAGCATTTT
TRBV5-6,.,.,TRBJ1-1,CASSLQGLVTEAFF,TGTGCCAGCAGCTTGCAGGGGTTGGTCACTGAAGCTTTCTTT
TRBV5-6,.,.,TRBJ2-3,CASSLGAGISTDTQYF,TGTGCCAGCAGCTTGGGGGCTGGGATTAGCACAGATACGCAGTATTTT
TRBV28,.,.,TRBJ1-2,CASSSLEEAGTDYGYTF,TGTGCCAGCAGTTCCCTTGAGGAGGCCGGGACGGACTATGGCTACACCTTC
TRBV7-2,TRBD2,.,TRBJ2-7,CASSQSGTSSYEQYF,TGTGCCAGCAGCCAAAGCGGGACCAGCTCCTACGAGCAGTACTTC
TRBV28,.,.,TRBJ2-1,CASSLQEPHSYNEQFF,TGTGCCAGCAGTTTGCAGGAACCCCACTCCTACAATGAGCAGTTCTTC